The present entry profiles one T cell receptor (beta chain) with its context. This record belongs to a study of OX40 agonist ivuxolimab in advanced cancers. Study as a whole: Ivuxolimab is a fully human IgG2 antibody that activates OX40 (CD134). The dose-escalation cohort was approximately 81% male, with a mean age of about 56 years, ranging roughly 23 to 79.

TCRdb's table, derived via immunoSEQ multiplex PCR, lists solely in-frame clones and lacks some. The sample records around 64,000 clones, 70% to 90% being singletons. The CDR3 length is 17 residues. V gave up 4 bases and J gave up 1 base; unmatched junction bases: 11. Germline V gene data show CDR1 as KGHSH and CDR2 as LQKENI. This specimen consisted of CD4+ or CD8+ T cells sorted from blood, obtained in a trial of the OX40 agonist ivuxolimab. The source is an adult with an advanced solid tumor such as melanoma, head and neck, liver or kidney cancer. The rearrangement uses TRBV18 and TRBJ2-3; 7 bases fit TRBD1. CDR3: CASSRGTGASGTDTQYF. CDR3 nucleotides: TGTGCCAGCTCACGGGGAACAGGGGCCAGCGGCACAGATACGCAGTATTTT.